The 6 T cell receptor beta chains below all came from one sample that was sequenced in a study of T cell responses to AZD1222 COVID-19 vaccine. Sequenced by immunoSEQ multiplex PCR; TCRdb stores in-frame clones only, minus some. Found here are around 130,000 clones, 70% to 90% of them singletons; the top ten hold 5% to 7%. The sequences come from peripheral blood, collected 28 days after the second AZD1222 dose. The receptors were gathered from an adult who received the AZD1222 COVID-19 vaccine.

The chain is built from TRBV7-9 and TRBJ2-2, with 8 bases lining up with TRBD1. From germline, CDR1 is SEHNR and CDR2 FQNEAQ (reference sequence). CDR3 length equals 15 residues. V lost 5 bases and J lost 2; bases outside the gene matches: 4. The CDR3 DNA is TGTGCCAGCAGCCTAGGACAGGGTAACACCGGGGAGCTGTTTTTT. This encodes CASSLGQGNTGELFF.

This chain joins TRBV4-3 and TRBJ1-1; the D gene is possibly TRBD1 (6 bases). The ends were cut back, 1 base at V and 6 bases at J, with 24 bases in the middle. CDR1 is LGHNA, CDR2 YSLEER, per germline. The CDR3 loop spans 18 amino acids. This chain's CDR3 is CASSQALRDTPAYPEAFF. CDR3 sequence (DNA): TGCGCCAGCAGCCAAGCCCTCCGGGACACGCCAGCATACCCTGAAGCTTTCTTT.

The chain is built from TRBV5-5 and TRBJ1-3; 8 bases fit TRBD1. The CDR3 runs to 15 residues. The germline CDR1 and CDR2 sequences are SGHKS and YYEKEE (reference sequence). The ends lost 3 bases at V and 4 bases at J; junction bases unmatched: 6. The CDR3 DNA reads TGTGCCAGCAGCTGGGACAGGTCAGGCGGAAACACCATATATTTT. This encodes CASSWDRSGGNTIYF. Drawing the rest from reference TRBV5-5 and TRBJ1-3, the complete variable domain is DAGVTQSPTHLIKTRGQQVTLRCSPISGHKSVSWYQQVLGQGPQFIFQYYEKEERGRGNFPDRFSARQFPNYSSELNVNALLLGDSALYLCASSWDRSGGNTIYFGEGSWLTVV.

V gene TRBV27 combines with J gene TRBJ1-1, with D possibly being TRBD1 (5 bases). Germline V gene data show CDR1 as MNHEY and CDR2 as SMNVEV (reference sequence). The CDR3 has 12 amino acids. Trimming stripped 2 bases from V and 8 bases from J, with 9 bases between. CDR3 nucleotides: TGTGCCAGCAGTTTAACGGGGGGAGAAGCTTTCTTT. Amino acids: CASSLTGGEAFF.

In its sample, this clone is medium-sized. The chain links TRBV11-2 to TRBJ2-7; weak D call: TRBD1 (6 bases). V was cut by 2 bases and J by 3 bases, with 11 bases left in between. Per the germline V gene, CDR1 is SGHAT and CDR2 is FQNNGV. The CDR3 contains 14 residues. The CDR3, as DNA: TGTGCCAGCAGCTTAACCAACAGGGTCTACGAGCAGTACTTC. Amino acids: CASSLTNRVYEQYF. Based on the CDR3 plus reference TRBV11-2 and TRBJ2-7, the full variable domain is EAGVAQSPRYKIIEKRQSVAFWCNPISGHATLYWYQQILGQGPKLLIQFQNNGVVDDSQLPKDRFSAERLKGVDSTLKIQPAKLEDSAVYLCASSLTNRVYEQYFGPGTRLTVT.

The V call is TRBV6-5, the J call TRBJ1-6, with a tentative D call TRBD1 (5 bases). V was clipped by 1 base and J by 10 bases, with 11 bases between them. CDR1 and CDR2 from the germline V gene are MNHEY and SVGAGI. The CDR3 runs 14 residues. CDR3 DNA sequence: TGTGCCAGCAGTTACTGGGGGGGGAGCTCACCCCTCCACTTT. Encoded protein: CASSYWGGSSPLHF.